The 25 T cell receptor beta chains reported below all come from one sample, sequenced in a study of T cell changes during pregnancy in multiple sclerosis. Clones were sequenced by immunoSEQ multiplex PCR, and TCRdb holds only the in-frame ones, with some missing. The sample holds around 23,000 clones, more than 90% seen once. Here the sequenced sample was CD8+ T cells from peripheral blood mononuclear cells, taken in the third trimester of pregnancy. Every receptor here comes from a female donor in good health, enrolled as a control in a pregnancy study.

The DNA of the CDR3 is TGTGCCAGCAGCCAAGTGCGGGGGAACACGCAGTACTTC. This sequence encodes CASSQVRGNTQYF. This rearrangement joins TRBV14 to TRBJ2-7, with 7 bases aligning to TRBD2. This CDR3 is 13 amino acids long. Trimming at V came to 1 base and at J to 9 bases, leaving 6 bases not matched to a gene. The germline V gene encodes CDR1 SGHDN and CDR2 FVKESK.

Comments on this clone: Additional DNA sequences in this sample encode the identical CDR3. The chain employs TRBV18 and TRBJ2-5, with no clear D. V was pared by 0 bases and J by 4 bases, with 3 bases between. This CDR3 spans 12 amino acids. In germline, CDR1 is KGHSH, CDR2 LQKENI. This CDR3 reads CASSPPLETQYF. In DNA, the CDR3 is TGTGCCAGCTCACCACCTCTAGAGACCCAGTACTTC.

This clone was counted a few times. The V and J genes are TRBV21-1 and TRBJ1-5. TRBV21-1 corresponds to a pseudogene. The CDR3 runs 14 residues. This CDR3 reads CASSAGPLKWPQHF. The CDR3, as DNA: TGTGCCAGCAGCGCGGGACCCCTTAAATGGCCCCAGCATTTT.

V usage is TRBV4-1 and J usage is TRBJ2-7; 7 bases are a match to TRBD2. Trimming took 2 bases from V and 4 from J; bases not matched to a gene: 5. Germline loops: CDR1 MGHRA, CDR2 YSYEKL. This CDR3 spans 14 amino acids. CDR3 protein: CASSQIERGYEQYF. The DNA of the CDR3 is TGCGCCAGCAGCCAAATTGAGCGGGGTTACGAGCAGTACTTC.

This clone was counted a single time. Its ends do not fully match the called genes, so a read error is possible. The genes are TRBV29-1 and TRBJ2-2; weak D call: TRBD2 (5 bases). The germline V gene encodes CDR1 SQVTM and CDR2 ANQGSEA. The CDR3 totals 15 residues. CDR3 in DNA: TGCAGCGTAGAAGAGGGTGGAGATACTCCCGGGGAGCTGTTTTTT. Translated, it gives CSVEEGGDTPGELFF.

J is TRBJ2-3 and V is TRBV7-3, with 8 bases matching TRBD2. This CDR3 region has 16 residues. The J segment lost 1 base and the V segment lost 2 bases, leaving 5 bases of the junction unmatched. Germline CDR1 and CDR2: SGHTA and FQGTGA. CDR3 DNA: TGTGCCAGCAGCTTATGGGGACTAGGACGCACAGATACGCAGTATTTT. This encodes CASSLWGLGRTDTQYF.

The rearrangement joins TRBV4-1 to TRBJ1-4; 8 nucleotides agree with TRBD1. The J segment lost 4 bases and the V segment lost 5 bases, leaving 0 bases of the junction unmatched. This CDR3 comprises 13 residues. Germline values: CDR1 MGHRA, CDR2 YSYEKL. CDR3 DNA: TGCGCCAGCAGCGGACAGGGTAATGAAAAACTGTTTTTT. Amino acid sequence: CASSGQGNEKLFF.

The gene calls are TRBV7-9 and TRBJ2-1; D perhaps matches TRBD1 (6 bases). Germline loops: CDR1 SEHNR, CDR2 FQNEAQ (reference sequence). V was shortened by 1 base and J by 12 bases, with 16 bases between the two germline ends. The CDR3 is 14 residues long. The CDR3 sequence is CASSLEGDPLGQFF. CDR3 DNA sequence: TGTGCCAGCAGCTTAGAGGGGGACCCCTTGGGGCAGTTCTTC.

V and J are TRBV6-5 and TRBJ1-2; TRBD1 might be the D (5 bases). Germline-derived CDR1 and CDR2 are MNHEY and SVGAGI. Trimming took off 4 bases at V and 4 bases at J, with 19 bases between the two ends. The length of the CDR3 is 16 residues. The CDR3 is CASSSAGRGMIYGYTF. The CDR3 coding sequence is TGTGCCAGCAGTTCCGCCGGGAGGGGAATGATCTATGGCTACACCTTC.

This clone was detected only a few times. The J gene is TRBJ2-6, the V gene TRBV4-1; no clear D gene. The V gene's germline CDR1 is MGHRA and CDR2 YSYEKL. Between the trimmed V and J ends, which lost 0 bases and 2 bases, there was a span of 8 bases. There are 16 residues in the CDR3. CDR3 residues: CASSQDEATGANVLTF. In DNA form, the CDR3 reads TGCGCCAGCAGCCAAGATGAGGCCACTGGGGCCAACGTCCTGACTTTC.

The chain joins TRBV2 to TRBJ1-5; D may be TRBD1 (6 bases). The V gene's germline CDR1 is SNHLY and CDR2 FYNNEI. Trimming removed 3 bases from V and 1 base from J, with 16 bases in between. The CDR3 extends over 17 amino acids. CDR3 in amino acids: CASSDSTWGLSNQPQHF. The CDR3 coding sequence is TGTGCCAGCAGTGACTCAACCTGGGGGCTGAGCAATCAGCCCCAGCATTTT.

This chain links TRBV5-1 with TRBJ2-7, with TRBD2 matching 7 bases. The ends lost 0 bases at V and 5 bases at J; junction bases unmatched: 5. The CDR3 extends over 14 amino acids. Per germline, CDR1 SGHRS and CDR2 YFSETQ. The CDR3 DNA is TGCGCCAGCAGCTTGGCCGGGAGGAACAACGAGCAGTACTTC. This encodes CASSLAGRNNEQYF.

This clone was found once. V usage is TRBV7-9 and J usage is TRBJ1-1, with D tentatively TRBD1 (6 bases). The CDR3 consists of 12 residues. The germline CDR1 and CDR2 sequences are SEHNR and FQNEAQ (reference sequence). Trimming stripped 1 base from V and 8 bases from J, with 8 bases between. CDR3 loop: CASSLGTAEAFF. Written as DNA, the CDR3 is TGTGCCAGCAGCTTAGGGACAGCGGAAGCTTTCTTT.

This clone occurred once. The chain is built from TRBV2 and TRBJ2-5; D not certain. Germline loops: CDR1 SNHLY, CDR2 FYNNEI. Trimming took off 7 bases at V and 5 bases at J, with 8 bases between the two ends. This CDR3 spans 11 amino acids. The CDR3 region has the DNA TGTGCCAGCACCCCCTCGGAGACCCAGTACTTC. Protein sequence: CASTPSETQYF.

The count of this clone is one. This chain joins TRBV4-1 and TRBJ1-2, with 10 bases lining up with TRBD1. The trim removed 4 bases at V and 9 bases at J, leaving 11 bases unmatched. This CDR3 is built from 15 residues. Germline lookup yields CDR1 MGHRA and CDR2 YSYEKL. The CDR3 nucleotides read TGCGCCAGCAGCCCCCAGGCGGGGACAGGGGAGAGCTACACCTTC. This translates into CASSPQAGTGESYTF.

The V and J genes are TRBV7-6 and TRBJ2-1; 10 bases are a match to TRBD1. Germline CDR1 SGHVS, CDR2 FNYEAQ. Unmatched junction bases numbered 12, after V lost 5 bases and J lost 2 bases. The CDR3 spans 18 residues. The CDR3 region is CASSPPGTGEITYNEQFF. The CDR3 coding sequence is TGTGCCAGCAGCCCTCCCGGGACAGGGGAAATAACCTACAATGAGCAGTTCTTC.

The chain has TRBV10-2 and TRBJ1-2, with TRBD1 matching over 7 bases. The CDR3 extends over 18 amino acids. Unmatched junction bases numbered 17, after V lost 2 bases and J lost 5 bases. Per the germline V gene, CDR1 is WSHSY and CDR2 is SAAADI. The CDR3 loop reads CASSEISITGTVGYGYTF. In nucleotides, the CDR3 is TGCGCCAGCAGTGAGATAAGCATTACCGGGACAGTGGGTTATGGCTACACCTTC.

The chain joins TRBV9 to TRBJ2-1, with 10 bases identical to TRBD2. Trimming at V came to 4 bases and at J to 6 bases, leaving 10 bases not matched to a gene. The CDR3 extends over 16 amino acids. CDR1 is SGDLS and CDR2 is YYNGEE in the germline V gene. CDR3 sequence reads: CASSPGGTSGINEQFF. The CDR3 coding sequence is TGTGCCAGCAGCCCAGGGGGAACTAGCGGGATCAATGAGCAGTTCTTC. Using reference TRBV9 and TRBJ2-1 for the parts outside the CDR3, the full variable domain is DSGVTQTPKHLITATGQRVTLRCSPRSGDLSVYWYQQSLDQGLQFLIQYYNGEERAKGNILERFSAQQFPDLHSELNLSSLELGDSALYFCASSPGGTSGINEQFFGPGTRLTVL.

This sequence joins TRBV9 and TRBJ1-2, with TRBD1 matching over 9 bases. J was trimmed by 8 bases and V by 3 bases; bases with no gene match: 2. The V gene's germline CDR1 is SGDLS and CDR2 YYNGEE. The CDR3 is 12 amino acids. The CDR3 coding sequence is TGTGCCAGCAGCGGACAGGGGGGAGGCTACACCTTC. It specifies CASSGQGGGYTF. Combining the CDR3 with reference TRBV9 and TRBJ1-2 gives the whole variable domain DSGVTQTPKHLITATGQRVTLRCSPRSGDLSVYWYQQSLDQGLQFLIQYYNGEERAKGNILERFSAQQFPDLHSELNLSSLELGDSALYFCASSGQGGGYTFGSGTRLTVV.

The chain is built from TRBV10-3 and TRBJ2-7; the D is unclear. CDR1 and CDR2 (germline): ENHRY, SYGVKD. V was shortened by 3 bases and J by 2 bases, with 8 bases between the two germline ends. The length of the CDR3 is 13 residues. CDR3 coding DNA: TGTGCCATCAGTGATTTGGCACCCTACGAGCAGTACTTC. Encoded protein: CAISDLAPYEQYF.

This chain uses TRBV10-3 with TRBJ1-2; 8 bases align to TRBD1. CDR1 ENHRY and CDR2 SYGVKD come from the germline V gene. V trimming: 5 bases; J trimming: 6 bases; junction bases outside the gene matches: 11. This CDR3 has 15 residues. The CDR3 nucleotides are TGTGCCATCAGTCCTGGACAGGGCTTGGTAGATGGCTACACCTTC. Protein product: CAISPGQGLVDGYTF.

The V gene is TRBV11-2, the J gene TRBJ2-3; TRBD2 aligns across 11 bases. CDR3 length: 14 amino acids. In germline, CDR1 is SGHAT, CDR2 FQNNGV. The trim removed 7 bases at V and 5 bases at J, leaving 5 bases unmatched. The CDR3 sequence is CASNAGTSGDTQYF. The CDR3 DNA is TGTGCCAGCAACGCAGGGACTAGCGGAGATACGCAGTATTTT.

The chain recombines TRBV18 with TRBJ1-2, with D possibly TRBD1 on 6 matching bases. The CDR3 is 14 residues long. Deletions cut 3 bases from V and 4 bases from J, with 12 bases between. Germline V gene sequence: CDR1 KGHSH, CDR2 LQKENI. The CDR3 region has the DNA TGTGCCAGCTCACCCCCGGACAGAAGCTATGGCTACACCTTC. Translating it yields CASSPPDRSYGYTF.

This clone showed up just once. This chain uses TRBV7-9 with TRBJ1-1, with TRBD1 identical over 8 bases. The ends lost 5 bases at V and 0 bases at J; junction bases unmatched: 5. The CDR3 is 15 residues long. Germline assignment: CDR1 SEHNR and CDR2 FQNEAQ (reference sequence). The CDR3 here is CASSLRTGLNTEAFF. The CDR3 DNA sequence: TGTGCCAGCAGCCTCCGGACAGGGCTGAACACTGAAGCTTTCTTT.

The CDR3: CASSQEGANEQYF. The CDR3 nucleotides are TGCGCCAGCAGCCAAGAGGGAGCGAACGAGCAGTACTTC. The genes are TRBV4-1 and TRBJ2-7; D possibly corresponds to TRBD2 (5 bases). V was cut by 0 bases and J by 5 bases, with 8 bases left in between. The germline CDR1 and CDR2 sequences are MGHRA and YSYEKL. The CDR3 covers 13 residues.